This TCR beta chain was sequenced for a study of blood T cells in healthy people across ages. This clonotype was seen only a few times. Sequence at one end of the junction differs from germline and may be a read error. Germline V gives CDR1 SEHNR, CDR2 FQNEAQ (reference sequence). This CDR3 region has 13 residues. The authors ran a second PCR of 7 to 11 cycles using a sample-barcoded 5' primer and a J-beta primer mix. TCRdb re-analysed the 5' RACE reads in MiXCR, keeping a single row per CDR3 protein. This repertoire shows 750,000 or so distinct CDR3 sequences, 25% found once; its top ten account for more than 7.5%. This sample also belongs to another study, concerning T cells of mothers and their children.

The J gene is TRBJ2-5, the V gene TRBV7-9, with D possibly matching TRBD2 (5 bases). This TCR came from a boy between 10 and 17 years old in good health. Sequencing input: blood. The CDR3 sequence is CAGRGSAEETQYF. CDR3 DNA sequence: TGTGCCGGCAGAGGGTCGGCAGAGGAGACCCAGTACTTC. Full variable domain (remainder filled in from reference TRBV7-9 and TRBJ2-5): DTGVSQNPRHKITKRGQNVTFRCDPISEHNRLYWYRQTLGQGPEFLTYFQNEAQLEKSRLLSDRFSAERPKGSFSTLEIQRTEQGDSAMYLCAGRGSAEETQYFGPGTRLLVL.